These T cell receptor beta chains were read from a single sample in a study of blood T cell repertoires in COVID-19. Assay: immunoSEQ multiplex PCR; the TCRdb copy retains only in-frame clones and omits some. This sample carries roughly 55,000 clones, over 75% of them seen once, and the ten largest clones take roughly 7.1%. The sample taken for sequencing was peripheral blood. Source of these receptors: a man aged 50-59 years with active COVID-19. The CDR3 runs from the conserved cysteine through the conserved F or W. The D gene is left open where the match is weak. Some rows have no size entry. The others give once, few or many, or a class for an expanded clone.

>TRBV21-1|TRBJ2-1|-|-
TGTGCCAGCAGCCAGCCGGGACAGGGGTCGAACAATGAGCAGTTCTTC
CASSQPGQGSNNEQFF
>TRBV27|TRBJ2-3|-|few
TGTGCCAGCAGTCCATACTCCACAGATACGCAGTATTTT
CASSPYSTDTQYF
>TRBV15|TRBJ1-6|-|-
TGTGCCACCAGCACGGGGGGTTCACCCCTCCACTTT
CATSTGGSPLHF
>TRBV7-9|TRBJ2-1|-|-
TGTGCCAGCAGCCCCGAGGGTGAGCAGTTCTTC
CASSPEGEQFF
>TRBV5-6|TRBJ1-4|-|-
TGTGCCAGCAGCTCGAGACAGGAAAAACTGTTTTTT
CASSSRQEKLFF
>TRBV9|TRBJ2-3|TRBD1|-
TGTGCCAGCAGCTCCCAGGGGGCCCTTAGCACAGATACGCAGTATTTT
CASSSQGALSTDTQYF
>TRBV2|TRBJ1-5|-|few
TGTGCCAGCGGAGCAGGGTTCAAAGACAGTCAGCCCCAGCATTTT
CASGAGFKDSQPQHF
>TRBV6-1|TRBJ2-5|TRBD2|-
TGTGCCAGCAGTGAACTAGCGGGGGGGCTCATTGAGACCCAGTACTTC
CASSELAGGLIETQYF
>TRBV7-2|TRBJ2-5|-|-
TGTGCCAGCAGCGCTCCGGGACACATGGAGACCCAGTACTTC
CASSAPGHMETQYF
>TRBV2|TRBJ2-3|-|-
TGTGCCAGCAGTAGGACTCTAAGTACCGATACGCAGTATTTT
CASSRTLSTDTQYF
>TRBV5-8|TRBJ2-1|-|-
TGTGCCAGCAGCTTGGGGGGCGATGAGCAGTTCTTC
CASSLGGDEQFF
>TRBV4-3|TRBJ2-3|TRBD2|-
TGCGCCAGCAGCCTATTAGCGGGGGGGACAGATACGCAGTATTTT
CASSLLAGGTDTQYF
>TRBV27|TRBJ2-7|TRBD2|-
TGTGCCAGCAGTTCCCAAGGGACTAGCGGGACTACCTTC
CASSSQGTSGTTF
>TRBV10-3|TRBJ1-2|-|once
TGTGCCATGGGACCCCAGGGGTCTAGGGGCTACACCTTC
CAMGPQGSRGYTF
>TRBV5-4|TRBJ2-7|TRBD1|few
TGTGCCAGCAGACAGACAGGGGGCTACGAGCAGTACTTC
CASRQTGGYEQYF
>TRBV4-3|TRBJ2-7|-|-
TGCGCCAGCAGCCAAGAAATTTCGGTTGGTAGCTACGAGCAGTACTTC
CASSQEISVGSYEQYF
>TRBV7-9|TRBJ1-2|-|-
TGTGCCAGCAGCTTAGATAACAGGGATGGCTACACCTTC
CASSLDNRDGYTF
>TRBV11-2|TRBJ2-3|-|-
TGTGCCAGCAGCCCCCACGGGGGGCTAAGACCGTCAGATACGCAGTATTTT
CASSPHGGLRPSDTQYF
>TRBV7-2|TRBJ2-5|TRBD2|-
TGTGCCAGCAGCACTAGCGGGGGCAAAGAGACCCAGTACTTC
CASSTSGGKETQYF
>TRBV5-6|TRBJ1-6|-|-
TGTGCCAGCAGCCGCCCCCCCGGCAGAGGCAATTCACCCCTCCACTTT
CASSRPPGRGNSPLHF
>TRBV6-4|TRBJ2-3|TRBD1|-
TGTGCCAGCACCCAGACAGGGAACCCCACAGATACGCAGTATTTT
CASTQTGNPTDTQYF
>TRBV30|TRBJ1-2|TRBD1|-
TGTGCCCAGAACAGGGGCGAACGTGGCTACACCTTC
CAQNRGERGYTF
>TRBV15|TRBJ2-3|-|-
TGTGCCACCAGCAGAGACGGTTCTAGCACAGATACGCAGTATTTT
CATSRDGSSTDTQYF
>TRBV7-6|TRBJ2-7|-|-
TGTGCCAGCAGCTTAGTGGCTAGCAATACCTACGAGCAGTACTTC
CASSLVASNTYEQYF
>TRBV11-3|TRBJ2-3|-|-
TGTGCCAGCAGCCTAACCACAGATACGCAGTATTTT
CASSLTTDTQYF
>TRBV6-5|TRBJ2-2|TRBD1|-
TGTGCCACCCAAGGGACAGGGATGAACACCGGGGAGCTGTTTTTT
CATQGTGMNTGELFF
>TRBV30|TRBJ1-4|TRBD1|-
TGTGCCTGGAGGCCGGACAGGGGTAAACTGTTTTTT
CAWRPDRGKLFF
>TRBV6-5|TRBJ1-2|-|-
TGTGCCAGCAGCCTTAACTATGGCTACACCTTC
CASSLNYGYTF
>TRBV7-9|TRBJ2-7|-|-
TGTGCCAGCAGCTGGGGGGACTCCCGCTCCTACGAGCAGTACTTC
CASSWGDSRSYEQYF
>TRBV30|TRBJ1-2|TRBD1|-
TGTGCCTGGAAAAAGGGGGCTGGTGGCTACACCTTC
CAWKKGAGGYTF
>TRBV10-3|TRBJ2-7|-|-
TGTGCCATCAGGGCAACCTACGAGCAGTACTTC
CAIRATYEQYF
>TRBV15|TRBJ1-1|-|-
TGTGCCACCAGCAACTTCGACAGCCTGAACACTGAAGCTTTCTTT
CATSNFDSLNTEAFF
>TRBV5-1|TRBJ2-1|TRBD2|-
TGCGCCAGCAAGGAGGCGGGAGGGCAATACAATGAGCAGTTCTTC
CASKEAGGQYNEQFF
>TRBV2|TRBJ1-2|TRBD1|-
TGTGCCACTTCGGACCAACCCGGGACAGAAGATGGCTACACCTTC
CATSDQPGTEDGYTF
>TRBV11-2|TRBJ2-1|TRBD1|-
TGTGCCAGCAGCTCAGGGACAGGGCACAATGAGCAGTTCTTC
CASSSGTGHNEQFF
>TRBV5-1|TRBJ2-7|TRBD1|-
TGCGCCAGCAGCGCAGGGACAGGGATCAGTTACGAGCAGTACTTC
CASSAGTGISYEQYF
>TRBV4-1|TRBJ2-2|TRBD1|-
TGCGCCAGCAGCTTCGGGCCCGGACAGGGCCCCGGGGAGCTGTTTTTT
CASSFGPGQGPGELFF
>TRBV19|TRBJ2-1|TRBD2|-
TGTGCCAGTAGTATGGGGCTAGCGGGGGGGAATGAGCAGTTCTTC
CASSMGLAGGNEQFF
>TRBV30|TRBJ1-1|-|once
TGTGCCTGGAGTGTCAGTAGCGAAGCTTTCTTT
CAWSVSSEAFF
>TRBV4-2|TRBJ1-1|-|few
TGTGCCAGCAGCCAAGACTGGCAGGGTCCTGAAGCTTTCTTT
CASSQDWQGPEAFF
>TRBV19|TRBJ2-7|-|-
TGTGCCAGTAGTATGGAGTACGGCTACGAGCAGTACTTC
CASSMEYGYEQYF
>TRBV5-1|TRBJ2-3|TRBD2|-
TGCGCCAGCAGCTTGGGTCGGGGGGGCCGAGATACGCAGTATTTT
CASSLGRGGRDTQYF
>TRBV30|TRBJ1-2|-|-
TGTGCCTGGAGTGTACCGAGGGGGTATGGCTACACCTTC
CAWSVPRGYGYTF
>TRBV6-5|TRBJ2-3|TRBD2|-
TGTGCCAGCTCCCCCGGGGCGGGAGGGCGAGGTACGCAGTATTTT
CASSPGAGGRGTQYF
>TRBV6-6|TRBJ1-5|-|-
TGTGCCAGCAGTCCCAGTAAGGGACTGGGGAGGGATCAGCCCCAGCATTTT
CASSPSKGLGRDQPQHF
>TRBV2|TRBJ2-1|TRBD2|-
TGTGCCAGTAGTGAAAACGGGGGGTACTCCTACAATGAGCAGTTCTTC
CASSENGGYSYNEQFF
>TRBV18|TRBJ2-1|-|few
TGTGCCAGCTCACCCCTCGCCAGCAGCGGTGAGCAGTTCTTC
CASSPLASSGEQFF
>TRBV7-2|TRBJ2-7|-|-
TGTGCCAGCAGCTCCGCTGGGGACATGGGCTACGAGCAGTACTTC
CASSSAGDMGYEQYF
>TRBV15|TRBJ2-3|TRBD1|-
TGTGCCACCAGGAGAATTACCGGGACAGCCTCCGGAGATACGCAGTATTTT
CATRRITGTASGDTQYF
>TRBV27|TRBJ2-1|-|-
TGTGCCAGCAGCAAATTGGCGGGGGCGGGCTCCTACAATGAGCAGTTCTTC
CASSKLAGAGSYNEQFF
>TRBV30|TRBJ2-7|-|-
TGTGCCTGGAGTGTGGGGCACGAGCAGTACTTC
CAWSVGHEQYF
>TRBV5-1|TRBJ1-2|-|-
TGCGCCAGCAGCCCCACCTGGGGGCGCGATGGCTACACCTTC
CASSPTWGRDGYTF
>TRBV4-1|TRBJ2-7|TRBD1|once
TGCGCCAGCAGCCAACTCACAGGGGGCCCCTACGAGCAGTACTTC
CASSQLTGGPYEQYF
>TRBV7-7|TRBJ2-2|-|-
TGTGCTAGCAGCTTGGGGCGACTGGGAACTTACGCCGGGGAGCTGTTTTTT
CASSLGRLGTYAGELFF
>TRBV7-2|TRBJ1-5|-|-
TGTGCCAGCAGCTGGGCAGACAATCAGCCCCAGCATTTT
CASSWADNQPQHF